This TCR beta chain derives from a study of T cell repertoires in aging, cancer and after chemotherapy. About the study: The full dataset contained 9.1 million or so TCR reads.

Notes on the study in general: Median generation probability rose over the chemotherapy interval in each cancer cohort, suggesting rebound thymic output. Untreated cancer patients had significantly lower blood TCR diversity than age-matched healthy donors. No conclusions about immunological memory after chemotherapy can be drawn from the repertoire data.

A note on this clonotype: The antigen remains undetermined. One end of the junction varies from germline; a read error may be responsible.

TRB rearrangements spanning V, D and J were amplified using mixed TRB-A/B primers. One entry per CDR3 protein results from TCRdb running MiXCR on the multiplex PCR reads. The data contain thousands of distinct CDR3 sequences, about 47% of them singletons. The CDR3 extends over 14 amino acids. Looked up from germline, CDR1 is SGHDT and CDR2 is YYEEEE. Peripheral blood genomic DNA, not sorted cells or RNA, was the template. The origin of this receptor is a human donor with a blood cancer. The chain links TRBV5-6 to TRBJ2-3; D is undetermined. The material sequenced was blood. The CDR3 sequence: CASSVPSSTDTQYF. The CDR3 nucleotides read TGCGCCAGCAGCGTCCCCTCCAGCACAGATACGCAGTATTTT.